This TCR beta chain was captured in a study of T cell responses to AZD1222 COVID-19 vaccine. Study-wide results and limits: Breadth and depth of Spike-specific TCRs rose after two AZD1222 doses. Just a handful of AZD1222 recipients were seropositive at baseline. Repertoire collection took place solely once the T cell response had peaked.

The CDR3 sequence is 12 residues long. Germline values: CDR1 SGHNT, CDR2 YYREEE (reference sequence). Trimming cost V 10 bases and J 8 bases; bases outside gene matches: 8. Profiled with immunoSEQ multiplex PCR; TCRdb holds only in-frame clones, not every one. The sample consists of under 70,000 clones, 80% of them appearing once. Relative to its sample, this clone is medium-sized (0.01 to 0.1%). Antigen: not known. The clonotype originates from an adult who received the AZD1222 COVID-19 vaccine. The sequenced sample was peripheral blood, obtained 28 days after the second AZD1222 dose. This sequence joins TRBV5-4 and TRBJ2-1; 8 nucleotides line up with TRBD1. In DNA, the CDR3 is TGTGCCCAGGGGGCGGAGGCCGATGAGCAGTTCTTC. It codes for CAQGAEADEQFF.